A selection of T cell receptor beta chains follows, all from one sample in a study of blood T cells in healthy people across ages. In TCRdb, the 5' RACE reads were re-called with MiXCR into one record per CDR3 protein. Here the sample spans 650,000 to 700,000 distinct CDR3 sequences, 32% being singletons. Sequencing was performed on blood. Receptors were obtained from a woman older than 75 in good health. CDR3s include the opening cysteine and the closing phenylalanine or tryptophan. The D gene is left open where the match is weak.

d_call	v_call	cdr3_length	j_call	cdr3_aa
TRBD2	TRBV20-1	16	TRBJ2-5	CSASRLAGGVQETQYF
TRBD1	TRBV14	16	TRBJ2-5	CASSQDRDRVAETQYF
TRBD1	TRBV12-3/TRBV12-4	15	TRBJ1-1	CASKRTGVMNTEAFF
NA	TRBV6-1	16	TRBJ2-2	CASMVPKQGFPGELFF
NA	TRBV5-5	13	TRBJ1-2	CASSLAGISGYTF
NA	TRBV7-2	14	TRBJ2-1	CASSPRRVAYEQFF
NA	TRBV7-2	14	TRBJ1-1	CASSSRESYTEAFF
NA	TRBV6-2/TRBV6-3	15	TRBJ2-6	CASSYKNSGANVLTF
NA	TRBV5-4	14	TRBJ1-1	CASSPTGRFTEAFF
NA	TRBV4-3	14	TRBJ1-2	CASSTGQGLDGYTF
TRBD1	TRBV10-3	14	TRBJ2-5	CAIRDRVGQETQYF
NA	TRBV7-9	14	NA	CASSLAQRELEQYF
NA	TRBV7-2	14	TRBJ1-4	CASSFDRRGEKLFF
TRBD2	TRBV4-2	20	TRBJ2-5	CASSQDSRASGGDTQETQYF
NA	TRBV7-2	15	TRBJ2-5	CASSLWAGTQETQYF
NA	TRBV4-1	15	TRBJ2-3	CASSQVGQGGDTQYF
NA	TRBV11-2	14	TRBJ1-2	CASSLNGLNYGYTF
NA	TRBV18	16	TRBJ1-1	CASSPPVAGGNTEAFF
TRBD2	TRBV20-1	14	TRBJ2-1	CSARRRGGGNEQFF
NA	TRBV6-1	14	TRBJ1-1	CASSEVSGGTEAFF
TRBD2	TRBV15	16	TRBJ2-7	CATSRDKAGGLYEQYF
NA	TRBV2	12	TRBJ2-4	CASRGTKNIQYF
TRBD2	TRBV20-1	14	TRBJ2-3	CSAISGGALDTQYF